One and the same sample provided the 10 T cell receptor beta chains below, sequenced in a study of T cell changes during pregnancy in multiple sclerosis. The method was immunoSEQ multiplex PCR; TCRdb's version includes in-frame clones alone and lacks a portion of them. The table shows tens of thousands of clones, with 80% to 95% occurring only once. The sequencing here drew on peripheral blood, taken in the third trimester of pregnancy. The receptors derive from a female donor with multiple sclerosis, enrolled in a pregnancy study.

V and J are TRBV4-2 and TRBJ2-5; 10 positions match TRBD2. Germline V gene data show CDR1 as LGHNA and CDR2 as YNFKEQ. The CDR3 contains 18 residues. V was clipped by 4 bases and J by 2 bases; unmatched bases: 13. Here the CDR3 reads CASSLRSLAGGGQETQYF. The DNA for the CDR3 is TGTGCCAGCAGCCTCCGGTCTTTAGCGGGAGGTGGGCAAGAGACCCAGTACTTC.

The CDR3 is CASSVPGGGGYTF. The CDR3 DNA sequence: TGTGCCAGCAGCGTCCCCGGGGGGGGAGGCTACACCTTC. The chain combines TRBV9 with TRBJ1-2; the D gene is possibly TRBD1 (5 bases). V dropped 2 bases and J dropped 8 bases, with 13 bases sitting between them. The CDR3 is made up of 13 amino acids. Germline CDR1 reads SGDLS; CDR2 reads YYNGEE.

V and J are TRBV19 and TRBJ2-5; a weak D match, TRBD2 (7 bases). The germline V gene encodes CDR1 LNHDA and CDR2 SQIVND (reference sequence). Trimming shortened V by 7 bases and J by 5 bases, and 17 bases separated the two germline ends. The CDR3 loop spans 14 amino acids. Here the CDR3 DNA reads TGTGCCAGTAACAGGGCGGGAGATGGGGAGACCCAGTACTTC. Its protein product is CASNRAGDGETQYF.

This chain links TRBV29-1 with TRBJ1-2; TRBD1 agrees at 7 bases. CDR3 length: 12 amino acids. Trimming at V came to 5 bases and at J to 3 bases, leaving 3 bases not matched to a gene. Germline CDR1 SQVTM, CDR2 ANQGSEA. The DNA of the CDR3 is TGCAGCGTTTCAGGGGGAGACTATGGCTACACCTTC. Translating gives CSVSGGDYGYTF.

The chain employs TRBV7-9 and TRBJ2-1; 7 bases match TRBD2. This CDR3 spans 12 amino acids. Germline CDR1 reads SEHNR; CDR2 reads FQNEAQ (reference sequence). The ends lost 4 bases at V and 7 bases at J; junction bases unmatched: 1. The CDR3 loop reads CASSWGGNEQFF. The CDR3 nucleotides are TGTGCCAGCAGCTGGGGGGGGAATGAGCAGTTCTTC.

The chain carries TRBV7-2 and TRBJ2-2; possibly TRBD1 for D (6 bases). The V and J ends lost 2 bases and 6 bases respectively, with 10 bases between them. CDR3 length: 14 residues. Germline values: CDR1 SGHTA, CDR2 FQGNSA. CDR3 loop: CASSLQQGPGELFF. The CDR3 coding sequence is TGTGCCAGCAGCTTACAACAGGGCCCCGGGGAGCTGTTTTTT.

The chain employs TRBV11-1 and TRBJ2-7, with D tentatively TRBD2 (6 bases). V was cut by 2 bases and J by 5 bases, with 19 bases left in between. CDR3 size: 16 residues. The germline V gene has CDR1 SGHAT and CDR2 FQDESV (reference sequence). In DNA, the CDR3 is TGTGCCAGCAGCTTATTTGATCGCGGGGCCTCGGACGAGCAGTACTTC. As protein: CASSLFDRGASDEQYF.

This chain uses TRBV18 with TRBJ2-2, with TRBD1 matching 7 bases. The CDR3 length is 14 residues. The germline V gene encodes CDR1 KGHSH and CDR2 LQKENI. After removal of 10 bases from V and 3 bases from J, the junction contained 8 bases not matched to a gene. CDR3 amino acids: CATTKGQDTGELFF. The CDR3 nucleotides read TGTGCCACTACAAAAGGACAGGACACCGGGGAGCTGTTTTTT. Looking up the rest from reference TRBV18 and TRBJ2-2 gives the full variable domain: NAGVMQNPRHLVRRRGQEARLRCSPMKGHSHVYWYRQLPEEGLKFMVYLQKENIIDESGMPKERFSAEFPKEGPSILRIQQVVRGDSAAYFCATTKGQDTGELFFGEGSRLTVL.

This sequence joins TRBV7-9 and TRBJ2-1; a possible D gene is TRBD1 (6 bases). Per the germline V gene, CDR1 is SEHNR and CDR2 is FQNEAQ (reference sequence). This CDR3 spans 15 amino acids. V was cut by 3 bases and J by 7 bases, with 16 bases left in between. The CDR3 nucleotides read TGTGCCAGCAGCTTCTTGGCAGGGGCAGGGAATGAGCAGTTCTTC. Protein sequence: CASSFLAGAGNEQFF.

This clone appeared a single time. The CDR3 loop reads CSVGASGYTGELFF. The CDR3 DNA reads as TGCAGCGTTGGGGCTAGCGGGTACACCGGGGAGCTGTTTTTT. The chain recombines TRBV29-1 with TRBJ2-2, with 8 bases that match TRBD2. The CDR3 totals 14 residues. Trimming removed 4 bases from V and 3 bases from J; junction bases left unmatched: 4. Germline CDR1 SQVTM, CDR2 ANQGSEA.